Detailed here is one TCR beta chain. Authors' analysis steps: Amplification of reference gene primers was used by the study to estimate nucleated cell counts. Clones were read by immunoSEQ multiplex PCR, and TCRdb kept only the in-frame ones, dropping some. That table is the source of V, J and clone size, and D and trimming were worked out from the DNA. The data contain about 430,000 clones, 85% to 90% of them singletons. The sample originates from a study of blood T cell repertoires in COVID-19. Study-wide context: Sites across the United States, Italy and Spain contributed samples from acute and convalescent COVID-19. Nucleic acid was either cDNA or gDNA, and it came from T cells, B-cell-depleted T cells, or PBMCs.

There are 15 residues in the CDR3. J gave up 4 bases and V 4 bases, and 6 bases lay outside the gene matches. Germline CDR1 is SEHNR and CDR2 is FQNEAQ (reference sequence). Seattle-derived patients entered the study during active infection and were followed longitudinally. The sample comprised peripheral blood. The sequence was collected from a man aged 18 to 29 with COVID-19, enrolled during active disease. The rearrangement links TRBV7-9 to TRBJ2-5; 10 nucleotides match TRBD2. CDR3: CASSSTSGLGETQYF. Here the CDR3 DNA reads TGTGCCAGCAGCTCGACTAGCGGGTTGGGAGAGACCCAGTACTTC.